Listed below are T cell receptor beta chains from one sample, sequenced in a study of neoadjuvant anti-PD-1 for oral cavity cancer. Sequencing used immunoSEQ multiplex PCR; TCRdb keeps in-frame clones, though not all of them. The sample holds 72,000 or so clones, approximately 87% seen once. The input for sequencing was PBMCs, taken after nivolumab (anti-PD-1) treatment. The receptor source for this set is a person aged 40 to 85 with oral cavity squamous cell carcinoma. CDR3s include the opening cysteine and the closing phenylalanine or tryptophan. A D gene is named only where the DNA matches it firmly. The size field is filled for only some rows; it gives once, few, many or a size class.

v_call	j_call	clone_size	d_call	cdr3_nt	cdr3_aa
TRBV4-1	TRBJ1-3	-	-	TGCGCCAGCAGCCAAGGAGGCCGGGGCCGATCCTCTGGAAACACCATATATTTT	CASSQGGRGRSSGNTIYF
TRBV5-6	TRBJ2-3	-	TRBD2	TGCGCCAGCAGCCACGGGACTAGCGGCCTGATCACAGATACGCAGTATTTT	CASSHGTSGLITDTQYF
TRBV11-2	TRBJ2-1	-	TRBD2	TGTGCCAGCAGGGGATGGGCGGGAGGGCCGATCAATGAGCAGTTCTTC	CASRGWAGGPINEQFF
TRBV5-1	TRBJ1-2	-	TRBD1	TGCGCCAACCCAGGGGGCGCCAGTCTAAACTATGGCTACACCTTC	CANPGGASLNYGYTF
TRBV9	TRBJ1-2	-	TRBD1	TGTGCCAGCAGCGGAGACCGTGGGACAGGGACCCCTAGGAACTATGGCTACACCTTC	CASSGDRGTGTPRNYGYTF
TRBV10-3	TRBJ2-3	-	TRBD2	TGTGCCATCAGTGAACCATCAGGAGCGGGAGGACCCACAGATACGCAGTATTTT	CAISEPSGAGGPTDTQYF
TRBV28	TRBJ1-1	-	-	TGTGCCAGCAGTCCCAGGTACACTGAAGCTTTCTTT	CASSPRYTEAFF
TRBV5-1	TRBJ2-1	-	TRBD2	TGCGCCAGCAGCTTGGGCGGGAGTACAATGAAGCAGTTCTTC	CASSLGGSTMKQFF
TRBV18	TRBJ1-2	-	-	TGTGCCAGCTCACCATCAAGCGGCATCTATGGCTACACCTTC	CASSPSSGIYGYTF
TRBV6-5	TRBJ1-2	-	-	TGTGCCAGCAGAACAGTAATGGGCTATGGCTACACCTTC	CASRTVMGYGYTF
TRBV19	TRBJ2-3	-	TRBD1	TGTGCCAGTAGTACCAAGAGGGGACAGGGGTTTAGAGTAGATACGCAGTATTTT	CASSTKRGQGFRVDTQYF
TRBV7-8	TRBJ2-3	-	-	TGTGCCAGCAGCTTAACGCTGCGGGCGCAGTATTTT	CASSLTLRAQYF
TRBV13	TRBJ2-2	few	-	TGTGCCAGCAGCTTATACTCGAACACCGGGGAGCTGTTTTTT	CASSLYSNTGELFF
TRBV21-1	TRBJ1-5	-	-	TGTGCCAGCAGCAAAGCGCTCGGCCGGATTTGTTGTGGCAATCAGCCCCAGCATTTT	CASSKALGRICCGNQPQHF
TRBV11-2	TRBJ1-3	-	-	TGTGCCAGCGGCCAGGCTAACTCTGGAAACACCATATATTTT	CASGQANSGNTIYF
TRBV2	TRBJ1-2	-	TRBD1	TGTGCCAGCAGTCAACAGGGGGCGTACTATGGCTACACCTTC	CASSQQGAYYGYTF
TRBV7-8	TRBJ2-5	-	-	TGTGCCAGCAGCCGCCATCAAGAGACCCAGTACTTC	CASSRHQETQYF
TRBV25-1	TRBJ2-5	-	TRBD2	TGTGCCAGCAGTCCGAGCGGGGGGTCGGGGACCCAGTACTTC	CASSPSGGSGTQYF
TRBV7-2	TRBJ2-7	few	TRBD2	TGTGCCAGCAGCCCCTCGGGGCGGGGGGGCAGCGAGCAGTACTTC	CASSPSGRGGSEQYF
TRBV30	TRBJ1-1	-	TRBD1	TGTGCCTGGAAGGGACAGGGCATCATGAACACTGAAGCTTTCTTT	CAWKGQGIMNTEAFF
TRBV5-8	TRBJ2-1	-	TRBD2	TGTGCCAGCAGCGCGCTAGCGGGGGGGCGCAATGAGCAGTTCTTC	CASSALAGGRNEQFF
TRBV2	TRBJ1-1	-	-	TGTGCCAGCAGTCTCAGGGGCAGGGGCGCTTTCTTT	CASSLRGRGAFF
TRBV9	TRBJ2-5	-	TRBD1	TGTGCCAGCAGCCCGGGGACAGGGTTGGAATCTCGAGAGACCCAGTACTTC	CASSPGTGLESRETQYF
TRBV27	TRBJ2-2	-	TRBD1	TGTGCCAGCAGCGAGACAGGGGGCTTCGGCGGGGAGCTGTTTTTT	CASSETGGFGGELFF
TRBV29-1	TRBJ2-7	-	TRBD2	TGCAGCGTTGAAGGTTTGAAGCGGGGGCTCTCCTACGAGCAGTACTTC	CSVEGLKRGLSYEQYF